This record concerns one T cell receptor (beta chain) sequence. V was cut by 0 bases and J by 1 base, with 17 bases left in between. CDR3 length equals 18 residues. Per the germline V gene, CDR1 is SGHKS and CDR2 is YYEKEE (reference sequence). The entry originates in a study of blood T cell repertoires in COVID-19. Study in general: Whether acute or convalescent, the COVID-19 samples came from the United States, Italy and Spain. T cells, B-cell-depleted T cells, or PBMCs supplied cDNA or gDNA.

Seattle participants joined during active infection and were tracked over time. Source study methods: Amplified reference gene primers provided the basis for estimating nucleated cell counts. Repertoires were generated with immunoSEQ multiplex PCR, while TCRdb's copy carries only in-frame clones and drops some. That table gives V, J and clone size, and the DNA gave D and trimming. The sample has under 250,000 clones, 88% seen once. The clonotype was recovered from a woman aged 25 to 39 with COVID-19, enrolled during active disease. The chain carries TRBV5-5 and TRBJ2-1; the D gene is possibly TRBD2 (5 bases). Specimen: peripheral blood. CDR3 sequence (DNA): TGTGCCAGCAGCTTGGAGGGCGCCGGAGGTGGATCCTACAATGAGCAGTTCTTC. This translates into CASSLEGAGGGSYNEQFF.